This TCR beta chain was documented in a study of blood T cell repertoires in COVID-19. The overall study: Specimens from acute and convalescent COVID-19 originated in the United States, Italy and Spain. In each case, the material was cDNA or gDNA derived from T cells, B-cell-depleted T cells, or PBMCs.

Germline-derived CDR1 and CDR2 are SGDLS and YYNGEE. Trimming left V 4 bases short and J 4 bases short, with 14 bases between. This CDR3 is built from 14 residues. This clone was detected a few times. In Cohort 3, a recovered donor had either two negative PCRs, clearance, or symptom resolution. Here immunoSEQ multiplex PCR was the method, and the copy in TCRdb shows in-frame clones only, minus some. The data hold 300,000 to 350,000 clones, with approximately 83% observed a single time. The TCR comes from a man under 40 who had recovered from COVID-19. Material: PBMCs or T cells enriched from blood (not recorded which). The rearrangement joins TRBV9 to TRBJ1-1, with a possible D match to TRBD1 (6 bases). This chain's CDR3 is CASSLHQTGTEAFF. For the CDR3, the DNA is TGTGCCAGCAGCCTTCATCAGACAGGCACTGAAGCTTTCTTT.